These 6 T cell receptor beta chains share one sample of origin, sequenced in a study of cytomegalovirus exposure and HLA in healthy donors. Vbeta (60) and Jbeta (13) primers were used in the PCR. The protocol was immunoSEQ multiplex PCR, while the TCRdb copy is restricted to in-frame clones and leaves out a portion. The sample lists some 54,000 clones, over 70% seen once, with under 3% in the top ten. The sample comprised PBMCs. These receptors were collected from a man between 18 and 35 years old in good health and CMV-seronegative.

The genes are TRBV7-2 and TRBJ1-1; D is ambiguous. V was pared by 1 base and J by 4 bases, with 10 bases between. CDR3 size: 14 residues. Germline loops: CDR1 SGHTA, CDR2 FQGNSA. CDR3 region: CASSLGSVSTEAFF. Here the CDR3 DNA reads TGTGCCAGCAGCTTAGGTAGCGTGAGCACTGAAGCTTTCTTT.

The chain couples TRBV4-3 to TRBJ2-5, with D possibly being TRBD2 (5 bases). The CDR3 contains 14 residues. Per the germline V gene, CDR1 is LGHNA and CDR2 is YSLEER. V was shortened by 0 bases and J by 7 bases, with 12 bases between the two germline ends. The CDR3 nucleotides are TGCGCCAGCAGCCAAGAAGCGGTAGCCGGGACCCAGTACTTC. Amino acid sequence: CASSQEAVAGTQYF.

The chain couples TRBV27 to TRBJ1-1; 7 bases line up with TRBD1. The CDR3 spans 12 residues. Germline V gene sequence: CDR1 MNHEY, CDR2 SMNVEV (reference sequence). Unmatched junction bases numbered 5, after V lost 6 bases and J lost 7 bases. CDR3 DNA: TGTGCCAGCAGAAACTACAGGGGTGAAGCTTTCTTT. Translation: CASRNYRGEAFF.

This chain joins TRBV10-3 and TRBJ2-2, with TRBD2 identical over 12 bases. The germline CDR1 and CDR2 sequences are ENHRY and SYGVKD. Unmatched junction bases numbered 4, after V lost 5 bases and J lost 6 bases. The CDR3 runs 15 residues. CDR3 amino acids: CAISPRLAGAGELFF. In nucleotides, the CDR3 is TGTGCCATCAGTCCCAGACTAGCGGGAGCCGGGGAGCTGTTTTTT.

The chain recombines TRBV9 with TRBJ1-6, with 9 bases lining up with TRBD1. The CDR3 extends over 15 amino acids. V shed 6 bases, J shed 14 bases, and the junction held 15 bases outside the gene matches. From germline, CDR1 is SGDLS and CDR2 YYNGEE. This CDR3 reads CASNNAGTGTKALHF. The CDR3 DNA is TGTGCCAGCAACAACGCCGGGACAGGGACTAAGGCCCTCCACTTT.

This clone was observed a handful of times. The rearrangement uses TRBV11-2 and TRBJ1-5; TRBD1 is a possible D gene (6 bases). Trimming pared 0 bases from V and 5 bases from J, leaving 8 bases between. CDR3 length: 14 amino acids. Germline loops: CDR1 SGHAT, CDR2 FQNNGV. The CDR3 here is CASSLDRGYQPQHF. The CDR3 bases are TGTGCCAGCAGCTTAGACAGGGGCTATCAGCCCCAGCATTTT.